The clone carrying this T cell receptor beta chain was counted a few times. The target antigen is unknown. This CDR3 is 13 amino acids long. The V gene end was trimmed by 3 bases and the J gene end by 6 bases; junction bases not matched to a gene: 5. The germline V gene has CDR1 SQVTM and CDR2 ANQGSEA. PBMC-derived CD4+ and CD8+ T cells were sorted. These data originate in a study of CD8+ T cells in alopecia areata. Study-level results: Normal skin contains resident alphabeta T cells, and these are also sequenced in scalp samples. Higher clonality and more expanded CD8+ clones appeared in lesional than normal scalp. TCRs were shared less clearly across patients than in mice, possibly for HLA-related reasons.

Sequencing templates came from extracted RNA that was reverse transcribed into cDNA. The protocol was immunoSEQ multiplex PCR, while the TCRdb copy is restricted to in-frame clones and leaves out a portion. The sample includes around 97,000 clones, about 60% of them seen just once. The rearrangement joins TRBV29-1 to TRBJ2-5; 9 bases fit TRBD1. The TCR originated in a human donor in good health. Specimen: CD4+ T cells sorted from blood. In DNA, the CDR3 is TGCAGCGTTGAGAACAGGGGGCGGAAGACCCAGTACTTC. Residues: CSVENRGRKTQYF.